This T cell receptor (beta chain) derives from a study of PD-L1 blockade in urothelial cancer. Study background: Patients initiated atezolizumab in about 2014 at 1,200 mg intravenously every 3 weeks. T cell content in blood samples showed a median of approximately 140,000. Patients had been given 0 to 3 earlier chemotherapy regimens.

Assay used: immunoSEQ multiplex PCR; TCRdb lists only in-frame clones, some missing. Here the sample spans about 130,000 clones, about 88% being singletons. Time point denoted: pretreatment peripheral blood. This clone showed up many times. Trimming pared 4 bases from V and 1 base from J, leaving 8 bases between. The CDR3 has 13 residues. Germline assignment: CDR1 SQVTM and CDR2 ANQGSEA. This chain links TRBV29-1 with TRBJ1-3, with D hard to call. The source of this sequence is a man aged 50-59 years with urothelial cancer. The source was PBMCs, collected around atezolizumab (anti-PD-L1) treatment. For the CDR3, the DNA is TGCAGCGTTGGGGCGATGTCTGGAAACACCATATATTTT. Translating gives CSVGAMSGNTIYF.